This T cell receptor (beta chain) was identified during a study of T cells in narcolepsy. Study observations and caveats: Blood of same and different patients, but not healthy controls, reportedly held recurring autoreactive clonotypes.

Remarks on this clone: The antigen is undetermined.

This CDR3 has 16 amino acids. The germline V gene encodes CDR1 SGHTA and CDR2 FQGNSA. Trimming stripped 0 bases from V and 4 bases from J, with 15 bases between. Libraries were prepared by immunoSEQ multiplex PCR; TCRdb keeps only in-frame clonotypes and omits some of them. The sample has around 30,000 clones, roughly 80% seen once. The TCR was taken from a human donor in good health. This chain joins TRBV7-2 and TRBJ1-1, with D possibly TRBD1 on 6 matching bases. The sample comprised memory (CD45RA-) CD4+ T cells from blood. CDR3 coding DNA: TGTGCCAGCAGCTTAGCGATTCCGGGGGGCGGCACTGAAGCTTTCTTT. This translates into CASSLAIPGGGTEAFF.